This TCR beta chain was captured by sequencing in a study of T cells after yellow fever vaccination. Study at large: The SMART-Seq v4 Ultra Low Input method served to prepare the low-cell-number fractions.

The CDR3 length is 16 residues. Trimming left V 5 bases short and J 7 bases short, with 21 bases between. CDR1 and CDR2 (germline): SGHTA, FQGNSA. This clonotype was seen at least ten times. 5'RACE template switching generated TCR cDNA, adding a universal primer site and UMIs. Via MiXCR, TCRdb re-called the 5' RACE reads, giving one row per CDR3 protein. The sample holds 300,000 or so distinct CDR3 sequences, almost 4% seen once. This chain uses TRBV7-2 with TRBJ1-3; TRBD1 might be the D (6 bases). The input for sequencing was PBMCs, taken 5 days after the yellow fever booster vaccination. This clonotype was sampled from a man aged 18 to 29 who received the YFV17D yellow fever vaccine. The CDR3 region is CASSPSGAGAWNTIYF. In DNA, the CDR3 is TGTGCCAGCAGCCCTAGCGGGGCGGGGGCATGGAACACCATATATTTT.